The next 13 T cell receptor beta chains were all read from a single sample in a study of blood T cell repertoires in COVID-19. Repertoires were generated with immunoSEQ multiplex PCR, while TCRdb's copy carries only in-frame clones and drops some. The table records 350,000 to 450,000 clones, approximately 89% of them present only once. The sample was peripheral blood. The receptors here all came from a woman aged 55-75 years with COVID-19, enrolled during active disease.

This chain joins TRBV4-2 and TRBJ2-7, with a weak D call TRBD2 (5 bases). This CDR3 has 13 residues. Trimming removed 4 bases at V and 6 bases at J, with 13 bases between. Germline V CDR1 and CDR2: LGHNA, YNFKEQ. The CDR3 sequence is CASSLIKEGEQYF. The DNA of the CDR3 is TGTGCCAGCAGCCTCATCAAAGAGGGCGAGCAGTACTTC.

V usage is TRBV12-5 and J usage is TRBJ2-1, with a tentative D call TRBD1 (5 bases). V dropped 9 bases and J dropped 2 bases, with 8 bases sitting between them. The CDR3 has 12 residues. CDR1 is LGHNT and CDR2 is FRNRAP in the germline V gene. Here the CDR3 reads CASRQTYNEQFF. The CDR3 nucleotides are TGTGCTAGCCGACAGACCTACAATGAGCAGTTCTTC.

In its sample, this clone was seen once. The genes are TRBV7-3 and TRBJ2-3; D remains unclear. Germline values: CDR1 SGHTA, CDR2 FQGTGA. The CDR3 runs 13 residues. Trimming cost V 2 bases and J 4 bases, with 7 bases left between them. The CDR3 region is CASSLDTADTQYF. CDR3 in DNA: TGTGCCAGCAGCTTAGACACGGCAGATACGCAGTATTTT.

The V call is TRBV28, the J call TRBJ2-1; 8 nucleotides align to TRBD2. Germline lookup yields CDR1 MDHEN and CDR2 SYDVKM. The J segment lost 4 bases and the V segment lost 3 bases, leaving 8 bases of the junction unmatched. The CDR3 runs 16 residues. This chain's CDR3 is CASSLAGGQTYNEQFF. The CDR3 nucleotides read TGTGCCAGCAGTTTGGCGGGAGGACAGACTTACAATGAGCAGTTCTTC.

The chain links TRBV3-1 (or the pseudogene TRBV3-2) to TRBJ1-4, with D tentatively TRBD1 (5 bases). This CDR3 comprises 15 residues. Deletions cut 4 bases from V and 7 bases from J, with 16 bases between. Per the germline V gene, CDR1 is LGHDT and CDR2 is YNNKEL (reference sequence). The CDR3 region has the DNA TGTGCCAGCAGCCGAAGCGGGGGAAACGGTGAAAAACTGTTTTTT. Protein product: CASSRSGGNGEKLFF.

J is TRBJ1-2 and V is TRBV28; the D gene is possibly TRBD1 (6 bases). In germline, CDR1 is MDHEN, CDR2 SYDVKM. Trimming shortened V by 3 bases and J by 8 bases, and 19 bases separated the two germline ends. The CDR3 consists of 15 residues. CDR3 region: CASSFTGGGTKGYTF. CDR3 coding DNA: TGTGCCAGCAGTTTTACGGGCGGGGGCACAAAAGGCTACACCTTC.

Concerning this clone itself: Other nucleotide sequences in the sample specify the same CDR3. The chain carries TRBV2 and TRBJ1-5; TRBD1 agrees at 9 bases. Per germline, CDR1 SNHLY and CDR2 FYNNEI. This CDR3 has 14 amino acids. V dropped 6 bases and J dropped 4; count of bases not matched to a gene: 4. The CDR3 is CASSATGGNQPQHF. The CDR3 DNA is TGTGCCAGCAGCGCGACAGGGGGGAATCAGCCCCAGCATTTT.

This clone was observed a single time. The chain recombines TRBV10-3 with TRBJ1-5; TRBD1 matches at 9 bases. The V gene's germline CDR1 is ENHRY and CDR2 SYGVKD. V lost 6 bases, J lost 4 bases, and 1 base stayed unmatched. The length of the CDR3 is 13 residues. The CDR3 protein is CAIRGQGNQPQHF. The CDR3 coding sequence is TGTGCCATCAGGGGACAGGGTAATCAGCCCCAGCATTTT.

The chain is built from TRBV28 and TRBJ2-7, with TRBD1 identical over 7 bases. V lost 6 bases, J lost 6 bases, and 11 bases stayed unmatched. Germline CDR1 reads MDHEN; CDR2 reads SYDVKM. This CDR3 has 14 amino acids. The CDR3 DNA sequence: TGTGCCAGCAGCCTTAGACAGGGTAGGGGCGAGCAGTACTTC. As protein: CASSLRQGRGEQYF. Looking up the rest from reference TRBV28 and TRBJ2-7 gives the full variable domain: DVKVTQSSRYLVKRTGEKVFLECVQDMDHENMFWYRQDPGLGLRLIYFSYDVKMKEKGDIPEGYSVSREKKERFSLILESASTNQTSMYLCASSLRQGRGEQYFGPGTRLTVT.

This chain links TRBV6-6 with TRBJ2-7, with 8 positions matching TRBD2. The germline gives CDR1 MNHNY, CDR2 SVGAGI (reference sequence). This CDR3 comprises 14 residues. The J segment lost 3 bases and the V segment lost 3 bases, leaving 4 bases of the junction unmatched. As DNA, the CDR3 is TGTGCCAGCAGTTATGCCGGGGGGGTCTACGAGCAGTACTTC. Its protein is CASSYAGGVYEQYF.

The chain's CDR3 is CASSLVGQGRPGELFF. The CDR3 nucleotides read TGTGCCAGCAGCTTAGTGGGACAGGGTCGACCTGGGGAGCTGTTTTTT. This chain connects TRBV13 to TRBJ2-2, with 9 bases that match TRBD1. CDR1 is PRHDT, CDR2 FYEKMQ, per germline (reference sequence). The CDR3 extends over 16 amino acids. J gave up 8 bases and V 1 base, and 8 bases lay outside the gene matches.

The chain couples TRBV7-3 to TRBJ2-7; TRBD1 aligns across 7 bases. The V gene end was trimmed by 6 bases and the J gene end by 1 base; junction bases not matched to a gene: 9. Germline lookup yields CDR1 SGHTA and CDR2 FQGTGA. The CDR3 has 15 residues. The DNA of the CDR3 is TGTGCCAGCAGTGAAGGGGGCGGTAGGTCCTACGAGCAGTACTTC. Encoded protein: CASSEGGGRSYEQYF.

V and J are TRBV5-1 and TRBJ1-2; 9 bases map to TRBD1. CDR1 is SGHRS, CDR2 YFSETQ, per germline. The CDR3 covers 14 residues. J lost 7 bases, V lost 4 bases, and 8 bases had no gene match. Written as DNA, the CDR3 is TGCGCCAGCAGCCCGGAAGTACAGGGGGCTGGCTACACCTTC. It specifies CASSPEVQGAGYTF.